This T cell receptor beta chain was identified in a study of cytomegalovirus exposure and HLA in healthy donors. On this clone itself: Antigen unknown.

The CDR3 spans 14 residues. Germline CDR1 reads LNHDA; CDR2 reads SQIVND (reference sequence). The junction had 6 bases not matched to a gene; V was cut back by 6 bases and J by 3 bases. Study conclusions and caveats: In a later analysis, TCR beta V- and J-gene trimming was associated with a missense DCLRE1C variant. Sequencing likely caused a cluster of highly shared sequence variants. According to an earlier analysis, most TCR beta V segments yielded productive rearrangements about 87% or about 30% of the time.

A multiplex PCR was run with 60 Vbeta primers and 13 Jbeta primers. Produced via immunoSEQ multiplex PCR; TCRdb's table is partial and in-frame only. The data hold approximately 130,000 clones, with about 78% observed a single time. The V call is TRBV19, the J call TRBJ1-1, with TRBD1 matching over 8 bases. This TCR came from a man aged 45-65 years in good health and CMV-seronegative. The sample was PBMCs. CDR3 sequence (DNA): TGTGCCAGTAGACCGGACAGGGAGTACACTGAAGCTTTCTTT. It encodes CASRPDREYTEAFF.